This T cell receptor beta chain was sequenced in a study of CD8 T cells in ankylosing spondylitis (dated by TCRdb to about 2017). For the wider study: The study set out to find disease-linked TCR variants by profiling T cell receptor beta repertoires in ankylosing spondylitis patients and healthy donors. The full study cohort comprised 25 ankylosing spondylitis patients and 85 to 120 healthy donors. Peripheral blood samples were taken, and synovial fluid was additionally collected from ankylosing spondylitis patients. Study-wide conclusions, independent of this receptor: A CD8+ phenotype was shown by the disease-linked clones, which were found at relatively low frequencies in peripheral blood. Blood from ankylosing spondylitis patients appeared to be characterized by a TCR beta motif made up of under ten highly homologous amino acid variants. Some motif variants had previously been reported in the synovial fluid and blood of reactive arthritis patients, which suggests shared mechanisms of disease initiation. The disease-linked clones were reported to be significantly enriched in matched synovial fluid samples from ankylosing spondylitis patients.

This clonotype occurred many times. Its antigen remains unidentified. Base qualities are not recorded, but no much larger clone differs from it by a single base. TCRdb names Illumina HiSeq 2500 as the instrument used. Quantitative 5'-RACE with molecular barcodes was the method used to prepare the TCR beta libraries. As for how the authors treated the data: Disease-linked TCR variants were identified with a new computational method built on a probabilistic model of VDJ rearrangement. The public reads were reanalyzed by TCRdb: fastp trimming at Q25, MiXCR alignment, in-frame beta chains only. Rows are unified per CDR3 protein, each entry keeping the most common DNA and genes. The V and J calls, along with clone size, are taken from TCRdb and not from the paper's own processing. This sample comprises around 25,000 distinct CDR3 sequences, over 2% of them detected only once. Together, the top ten hold 6% to 8% of the sample.

Spanning cysteine to phenylalanine, the CDR3 consists of 14 amino acids. Only the CDR3 portion is preserved as DNA: 42 bases, with reading frame beginning at the first base. Between the V and J ends, shortened by 0 bases and 5 bases respectively, the junction contains 11 bases. CDR1 and CDR2 were assigned from the germline V gene as SGDLS and YYNGEE. The TCR comes from a female donor with ankylosing spondylitis or in good health (not recorded which). This chain is built from TRBV9 and TRBJ2-5; the D gene may be TRBD1 or TRBD2, since each aligns over 5 bases. The sequencing input was blood, either unsorted or a sorted T cell fraction (not recorded which). The DNA sequence is as follows: TGTGCCAGCAGCGTAGTCCCGGGGCTCGAGACCCAGTACTTC. This yields the protein CASSVVPGLETQYF.